Presented here are 27 T cell receptor beta chains from one specimen sequenced in a study of graft-versus-host responses after intestinal transplantation. Repertoires were generated with immunoSEQ multiplex PCR, while TCRdb's copy carries only in-frame clones and drops some. The sample consists of more than 70,000 clones, under 90% of them appearing once. Antigens for these TCRs are unknown. Sequencing used unstimulated CD4+ T cells sorted from spleen or lymph node cells, obtained before intestinal transplant. These receptors came from a human donor who received an intestinal transplant.

This chain joins TRBV4-2 and TRBJ2-5, with D possibly matching TRBD2 (5 bases). V dropped 2 bases and J dropped 5 bases, with 12 bases sitting between them. CDR1 is LGHNA, CDR2 YNFKEQ, per germline. This CDR3 is 14 amino acids long. The CDR3 nucleotides are TGTGCCAGCAGCCAAATGAGCTCGGGGGAGACCCAGTACTTC. Its translation: CASSQMSSGETQYF.

V gene TRBV6-5 combines with J gene TRBJ2-1, with 9 positions matching TRBD1. The CDR3 sequence is 15 residues long. Germline V gene lookup returns CDR1 MNHEY and CDR2 SVGAGI. The trim removed 4 bases at V and 9 bases at J, leaving 10 bases unmatched. DNA of the CDR3: TGTGCCAGCAGTTTGGGGACAGGGCTCGCTGTTGAGCAGTTCTTC. This encodes CASSLGTGLAVEQFF.

The chain recombines TRBV7-3 with TRBJ2-1; D unclear. Trimming shortened V by 2 bases and J by 8 bases, and 13 bases separated the two germline ends. This CDR3 contains 14 residues. CDR1 and CDR2 from the germline V gene are SGHTA and FQGTGA. CDR3 residues: CASSLGQPDDEQFF. The CDR3 nucleotides are TGTGCCAGCAGCTTAGGGCAGCCGGATGATGAGCAGTTCTTC.

This sequence joins TRBV6-5 and TRBJ2-1; D possibly corresponds to TRBD1 (6 bases). Between the trimmed V and J ends, which lost 5 bases and 6 bases, there was a span of 14 bases. The CDR3 extends over 14 amino acids. The germline CDR1 and CDR2 sequences are MNHEY and SVGAGI. The CDR3 loop reads CASSVQGLANEQFF. For the CDR3, the DNA is TGTGCCAGCAGTGTACAGGGTCTTGCCAATGAGCAGTTCTTC.

J is TRBJ2-5 and V is TRBV25-1, with no clear D. Between the trimmed V and J ends, which lost 2 bases and 7 bases, there was a span of 14 bases. The CDR3 covers 14 residues. Germline V gene data show CDR1 as MGHDK and CDR2 as SYGVNS. The CDR3 DNA reads TGTGCCAGCAGTGAAGTAGTTCCCCGCGGGACCCAGTACTTC. Encoded protein: CASSEVVPRGTQYF.

This clone was seen a single time. The rearrangement links TRBV5-1 to TRBJ1-5, with D unclear. Trimming pared 1 base from V and 5 bases from J, leaving 13 bases between. The CDR3 totals 15 residues. Germline assignment: CDR1 SGHRS and CDR2 YFSETQ. The CDR3 protein is CASSLSVDGDQPQHF. CDR3 DNA: TGCGCCAGCAGCTTGTCCGTTGACGGGGATCAGCCCCAGCATTTT.

This clone was detected once. The rearrangement joins TRBV5-1 to TRBJ2-5; 7 nucleotides align to TRBD1. The V segment lost 3 bases and the J segment 0 bases; nucleotides outside the gene matches: 2. The CDR3 runs to 14 residues. Germline V gene sequence: CDR1 SGHRS, CDR2 YFSETQ. The CDR3 spells CASSSDRNQETQYF. The CDR3 coding sequence is TGCGCCAGCAGCTCGGACAGGAACCAAGAGACCCAGTACTTC.

The chain couples TRBV7-3 to TRBJ2-1; D might be TRBD2 (6 bases). CDR1 is SGHTA and CDR2 is FQGTGA in the germline V gene. The ends were cut back, 4 bases at V and 2 bases at J, with 6 bases in the middle. The CDR3 has 13 residues. The DNA of the CDR3 is TGTGCCAGCAGCTCTAGCGCCTACAATGAGCAGTTCTTC. Protein product: CASSSSAYNEQFF.

J is TRBJ1-1 and V is TRBV7-3; 8 nucleotides line up with TRBD1. The V gene's germline CDR1 is SGHTA and CDR2 FQGTGA. The CDR3 has 13 amino acids. The V segment lost 6 bases and the J segment 6 bases; nucleotides outside the gene matches: 6. The CDR3 sequence is CASRPQGAAEAFF. CDR3 nucleotides: TGTGCCAGCAGGCCCCAGGGGGCCGCTGAAGCTTTCTTT.

The rearrangement links TRBV2 to TRBJ2-2; 14 positions agree with TRBD2. The CDR3 length is 16 residues. Germline V CDR1 and CDR2: SNHLY, FYNNEI. V was pared by 8 bases and J by 7 bases, with 9 bases of the junction left unmatched. CDR3 residues: CASLEGTSGGLGELFF. In nucleotides, the CDR3 is TGTGCCAGCCTAGAGGGGACTAGCGGGGGTCTCGGGGAGCTGTTTTTT.

This chain joins TRBV5-4 and TRBJ1-2; TRBD1 matches 7 bases. Losses at the gene ends were 7 bases for V and 5 bases for J; bases not matched to a gene: 11. The CDR3 has 14 amino acids. The germline V gene has CDR1 SGHNT and CDR2 YYREEE (reference sequence). The CDR3 loop is CASSPGQNLYGYTF. As DNA, the CDR3 is TGTGCCAGCTCCCCGGGACAGAACCTATATGGCTACACCTTC.

The chain links TRBV10-3 to TRBJ2-2, with a weak D call TRBD1 (7 bases). CDR3 length: 13 residues. Trimming shortened V by 8 bases and J by 5 bases, and 12 bases separated the two germline ends. The germline V gene encodes CDR1 ENHRY and CDR2 SYGVKD. The chain's CDR3 is CAIQGGRTGELFF. The CDR3 nucleotides are TGTGCCATCCAGGGGGGTAGGACCGGGGAGCTGTTTTTT.

The chain joins TRBV11-3 to TRBJ1-1; no clear D. This CDR3 has 13 amino acids. Trimming pared 2 bases from V and 1 base from J, leaving 5 bases between. Germline CDR1 is SGHNT and CDR2 is YENEEA. The CDR3 nucleotides read TGTGCCAGCAGCTTACTTCCGAACACTGAAGCTTTCTTT. This codes for CASSLLPNTEAFF.

The V gene is TRBV5-1, the J gene TRBJ2-7, with 8 bases fitting TRBD1. V lost 0 bases to trimming and J lost 0 bases; unmatched junction nucleotides: 5. The CDR3 runs 16 residues. Per the germline V gene, CDR1 is SGHRS and CDR2 is YFSETQ. The CDR3 loop reads CASSLGTGRGSYEQYF. In DNA form, the CDR3 reads TGCGCCAGCAGCTTGGGGACAGGGAGAGGCTCCTACGAGCAGTACTTC.

This clone is a singleton in its sample. The chain is built from TRBV9 and TRBJ1-1; D is undetermined. The V end was cut by 0 bases, the J end by 1 base, with 7 bases between. This CDR3 is built from 14 residues. Germline assignment: CDR1 SGDLS and CDR2 YYNGEE. The CDR3 sequence: CASSVAWQNTEAFF. CDR3 bases: TGTGCCAGCAGCGTAGCCTGGCAGAACACTGAAGCTTTCTTT.

The genes are TRBV5-4 and TRBJ2-1; 8 bases agree with TRBD2. Germline values: CDR1 SGHNT, CDR2 YYREEE (reference sequence). This CDR3 is 15 amino acids long. The V gene end was trimmed by 2 bases and the J gene end by 7 bases; junction bases not matched to a gene: 8. CDR3 protein: CASSFGGGFGNEQFF. CDR3 DNA sequence: TGTGCCAGCAGCTTCGGGGGGGGCTTCGGTAATGAGCAGTTCTTC.

The chain combines TRBV10-3 with TRBJ2-1, with 8 positions matching TRBD2. With 5 bases clipped from V and 5 bases from J, the junction kept 8 bases outside the gene matches. This CDR3 comprises 15 residues. In germline, CDR1 is ENHRY, CDR2 SYGVKD. For the CDR3, the DNA is TGTGCCATCAGTCGGGAGGGGGGGGCAGACAATGAGCAGTTCTTC. Its translation is CAISREGGADNEQFF.

The rearrangement links TRBV10-3 to TRBJ1-2, with TRBD1 identical over 8 bases. The germline V gene encodes CDR1 ENHRY and CDR2 SYGVKD. With 2 bases clipped from V and 8 bases from J, the junction kept 13 bases outside the gene matches. The CDR3 covers 16 residues. The CDR3 DNA sequence: TGTGCCATCAGTGAGCCACAGGGGGTAGATCTCTGGGGCTACACCTTC. This sequence encodes CAISEPQGVDLWGYTF.

The chain carries TRBV5-8 and TRBJ1-5, with D perhaps TRBD1 (5 bases). Trimming took off 4 bases at V and 9 bases at J, with 17 bases between the two ends. This CDR3 contains 14 residues. Germline CDR1 is SGHTS and CDR2 is YDEGEE. CDR3 nucleotides: TGTGCCAGCAGCCTCAAGGGGTGGGGAGGGCCCCAGCATTTT. This translates into CASSLKGWGGPQHF.

This clone was counted once. The CDR3 DNA sequence: TGCGCCAGCAGCCAAGAAGGGACAGCCAACACCGGGGAGCTGTTTTTT. Translation gives CASSQEGTANTGELFF. V is TRBV4-1 and J is TRBJ2-2, with 7 bases aligning to TRBD1. With 0 bases clipped from V and 2 bases from J, the junction kept 3 bases outside the gene matches. CDR1 is MGHRA and CDR2 is YSYEKL in the germline V gene. The length of the CDR3 is 16 residues.

The table lists this clone with a count of one. The V call is TRBV5-1, the J call TRBJ1-4; TRBD1 matches 8 bases. This CDR3 contains 15 residues. Germline-derived CDR1 and CDR2 are SGHRS and YFSETQ. V gave up 0 bases and J gave up 10 bases; unmatched junction bases: 8. The CDR3 loop is CASSLGTGGFGKLFF. CDR3 DNA: TGCGCCAGCAGCTTGGGAACAGGGGGTTTCGGAAAACTGTTTTTT. Combining the CDR3 with reference TRBV5-1 and TRBJ1-4 gives the whole variable domain KAGVTQTPRYLIKTRGQQVTLSCSPISGHRSVSWYQQTPGQGLQFLFEYFSETQRNKGNFPGRFSGRQFSNSRSEMNVSTLELGDSALYLCASSLGTGGFGKLFFGSGTQLSVL.

The J gene is TRBJ1-5, the V gene TRBV6-1; the match to TRBD1 covers 7 bases. Germline assignment: CDR1 MNHNS and CDR2 SASEGT. Trimming took 6 bases from V and 2 from J; bases not matched to a gene: 7. The CDR3 length is 15 residues. CDR3 nucleotide sequence: TGTGCCAGCAGGAGACAGGGATCGGGCAATCAGCCCCAGCATTTT. Its translation is CASRRQGSGNQPQHF.

V gene TRBV15 combines with J gene TRBJ1-2, with a weak D call TRBD1 (6 bases). The germline V gene has CDR1 LNHNV and CDR2 YYDKDF (reference sequence). The CDR3 spans 13 residues. Trimming pared 0 bases from V and 7 bases from J, leaving 9 bases between. CDR3 residues: CATSRDRGGGYTF. The DNA for the CDR3 is TGTGCCACCAGCAGAGACAGGGGCGGTGGCTACACCTTC.

V gene TRBV2 combines with J gene TRBJ1-4; no definite D call. The V and J ends lost 6 bases and 10 bases respectively, with 18 bases between them. Per the germline V gene, CDR1 is SNHLY and CDR2 is FYNNEI. The CDR3 loop spans 14 amino acids. In nucleotides, the CDR3 is TGTGCCAGCAGGGCCGTTGGGGAGGCGGGAAAACTGTTTTTT. Protein sequence: CASRAVGEAGKLFF. The variable domain in full, with the rest retrieved from reference TRBV2 and TRBJ1-4, is EPEVTQTPSHQVTQMGQEVILRCVPISNHLYFYWYRQILGQKVEFLVSFYNNEISEKSEIFDDQFSVERPDGSNFTLKIRSTKLEDSAMYFCASRAVGEAGKLFFGSGTQLSVL.

This clone is a singleton in its sample. The chain links TRBV9 to TRBJ2-3, with 10 bases aligning to TRBD2. With V trimmed by 7 bases and J by 2 bases, 7 bases remained unmatched. CDR1 SGDLS and CDR2 YYNGEE come from the germline V gene. The CDR3 covers 15 residues. CDR3 in amino acids: CASCGSGGPTDTQYF. The CDR3 DNA sequence: TGTGCCAGCTGCGGTAGCGGGGGGCCCACAGATACGCAGTATTTT.

J is TRBJ1-4 and V is TRBV18; no reliable D call. Germline CDR1 and CDR2: KGHSH and LQKENI. Trimming left V 3 bases short and J 8 bases short, with 13 bases between. The CDR3 is made up of 14 amino acids. The DNA for the CDR3 is TGTGCCAGCTCACCTACCAACAGTGCGGAAAAACTGTTTTTT. It specifies CASSPTNSAEKLFF.

The chain is built from TRBV10-3 and TRBJ1-5; D unresolved. CDR1 is ENHRY, CDR2 SYGVKD, per germline. V lost 0 bases and J lost 0, with 9 bases in between. This CDR3 is built from 16 residues. The CDR3 region is CAISESPGFSNQPQHF. CDR3 coding DNA: TGTGCCATCAGTGAGTCGCCGGGGTTTAGCAATCAGCCCCAGCATTTT.